This T cell receptor (beta chain) comes out of a study of vaccination and CD4 T cells after COVID-19. With regard to this clonotype: Its antigen is unknown.

Cultured CD4+ T cell DNA underwent sequencing with the Oncomine TCR Beta short-read assay. TCRdb passed the PCR reads through MiXCR, listing each CDR3 protein once. Of more than 14,000 distinct CDR3 sequences in the sample, about half are singletons; the top ten hold about 14%. Germline V CDR1 and CDR2: SEHNR, FQNEAQ (reference sequence). V was trimmed by 10 bases and J by 5 bases, leaving 21 bases between them. CDR3 length: 15 amino acids. Described treatment: roughly ten-day PBMC culture with coronavirus spike peptide pools or control peptides (ViraFEST assay). By negative selection, CD4+ T cells were isolated once culture had run for 10 days.

The material sequenced was CD4+ T cells from blood, cultured in vitro. The sequence was collected from a human donor who had recovered from COVID-19. J is TRBJ2-1 and V is TRBV7-9, with D possibly being TRBD2 (6 bases). CDR3 sequence reads: CAIRGGLGGDNEQFF. The CDR3 region has the DNA TGTGCCATTAGAGGTGGGTTGGGAGGCGACAATGAGCAGTTCTTC.